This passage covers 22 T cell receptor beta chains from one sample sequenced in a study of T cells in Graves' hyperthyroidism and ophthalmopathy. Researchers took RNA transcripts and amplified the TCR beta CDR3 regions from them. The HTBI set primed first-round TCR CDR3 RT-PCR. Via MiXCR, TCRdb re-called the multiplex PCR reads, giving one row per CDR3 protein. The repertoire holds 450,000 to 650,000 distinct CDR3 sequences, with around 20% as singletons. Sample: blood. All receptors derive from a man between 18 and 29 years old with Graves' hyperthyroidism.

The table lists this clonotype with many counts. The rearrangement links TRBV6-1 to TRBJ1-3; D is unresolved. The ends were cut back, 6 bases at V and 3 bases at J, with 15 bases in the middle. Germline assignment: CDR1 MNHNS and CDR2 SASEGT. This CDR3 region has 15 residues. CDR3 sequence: CASSPSGSLGNTIYF. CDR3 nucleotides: TGTGCCAGCAGCCCATCGGGCTCCCTTGGAAACACCATATATTTT.

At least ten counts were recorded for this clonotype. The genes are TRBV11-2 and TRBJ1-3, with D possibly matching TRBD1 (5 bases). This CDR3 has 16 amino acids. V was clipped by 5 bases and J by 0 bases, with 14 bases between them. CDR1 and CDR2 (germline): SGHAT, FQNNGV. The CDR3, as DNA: TGTGCCAGCAGCACGGGGACTTTCAGCTCTGGAAACACCATATATTTT. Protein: CASSTGTFSSGNTIYF.

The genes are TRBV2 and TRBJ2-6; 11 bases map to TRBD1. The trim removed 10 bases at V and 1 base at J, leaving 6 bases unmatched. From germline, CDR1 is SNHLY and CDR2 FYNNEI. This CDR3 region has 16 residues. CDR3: CAIRDRGESGANVLTF. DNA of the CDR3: TGTGCCATCCGGGACAGGGGGGAGTCTGGGGCCAACGTCCTGACTTTC.

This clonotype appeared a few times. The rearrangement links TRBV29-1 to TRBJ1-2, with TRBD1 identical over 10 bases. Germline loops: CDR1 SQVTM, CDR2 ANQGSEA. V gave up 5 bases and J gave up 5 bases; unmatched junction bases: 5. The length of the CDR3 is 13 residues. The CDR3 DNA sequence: TGCAGCGTTACACCGGGACAGGGGTATGGCTACACCTTC. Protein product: CSVTPGQGYGYTF.

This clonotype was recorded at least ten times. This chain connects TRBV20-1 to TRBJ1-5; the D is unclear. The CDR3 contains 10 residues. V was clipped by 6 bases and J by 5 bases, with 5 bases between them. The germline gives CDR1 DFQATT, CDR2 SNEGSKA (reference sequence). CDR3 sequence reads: CSAGHQPQHF. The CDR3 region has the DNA TGCAGTGCAGGCCATCAGCCCCAGCATTTT.

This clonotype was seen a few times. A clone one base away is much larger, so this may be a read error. Written as DNA, the CDR3 is TGTGCCAGCAGCTCTCTGGGGCAGGTCGGTGGCTACACCTTC. It is translated as CASSSLGQVGGYTF. V and J are TRBV12-3 or TRBV12-4 and TRBJ1-2; perhaps TRBD1 as D (5 bases). Trimming pared 6 bases from V and 7 bases from J, leaving 18 bases between. The CDR3 runs 14 residues.

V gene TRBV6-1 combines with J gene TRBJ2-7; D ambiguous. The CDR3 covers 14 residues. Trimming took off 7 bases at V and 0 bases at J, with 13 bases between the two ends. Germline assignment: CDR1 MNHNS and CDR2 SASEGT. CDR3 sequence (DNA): TGTGCCAGCAACTTACGGATTGACTCCTACGAGCAGTACTTC. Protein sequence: CASNLRIDSYEQYF.

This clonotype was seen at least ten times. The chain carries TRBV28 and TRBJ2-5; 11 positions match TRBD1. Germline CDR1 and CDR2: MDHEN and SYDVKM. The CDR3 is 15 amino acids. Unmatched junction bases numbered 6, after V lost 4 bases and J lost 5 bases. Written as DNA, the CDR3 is TGTGCCAGCAGTTCGCCGGACAGGGGGCTGGAGACCCAGTACTTC. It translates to CASSSPDRGLETQYF.

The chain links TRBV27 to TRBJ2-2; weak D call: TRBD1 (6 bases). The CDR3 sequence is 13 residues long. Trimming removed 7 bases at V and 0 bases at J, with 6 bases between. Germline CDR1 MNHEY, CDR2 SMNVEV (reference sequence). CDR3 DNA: TGTGCCAGCAACAGGGCGAACACCGGGGAGCTGTTTTTT. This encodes CASNRANTGELFF.

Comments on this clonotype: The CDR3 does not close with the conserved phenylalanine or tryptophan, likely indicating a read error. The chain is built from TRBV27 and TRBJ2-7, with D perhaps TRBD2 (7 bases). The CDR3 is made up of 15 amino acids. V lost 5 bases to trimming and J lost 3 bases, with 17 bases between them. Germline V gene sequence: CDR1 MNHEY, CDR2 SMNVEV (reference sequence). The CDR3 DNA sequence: TGTGCCAGCAGTACCCGGGCGGGGGCCTACTACGAGCAGTACTCC. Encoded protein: CASSTRAGAYYEQYS.

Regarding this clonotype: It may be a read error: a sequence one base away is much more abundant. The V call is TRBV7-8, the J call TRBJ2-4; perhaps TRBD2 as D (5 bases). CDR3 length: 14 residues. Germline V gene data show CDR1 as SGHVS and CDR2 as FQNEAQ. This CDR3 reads CASSLGGRKNIKYF. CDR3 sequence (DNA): TGTGCCAGCAGTTTAGGAGGCCGTAAAAACATTAAGTACTTC.

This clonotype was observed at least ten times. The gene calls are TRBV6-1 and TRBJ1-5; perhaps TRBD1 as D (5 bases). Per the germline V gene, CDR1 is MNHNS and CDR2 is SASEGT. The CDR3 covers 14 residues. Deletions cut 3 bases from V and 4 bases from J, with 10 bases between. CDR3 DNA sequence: TGTGCCAGCAGTGAGTGGCAGGGAAATCAGCCCCAGCATTTT. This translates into CASSEWQGNQPQHF.

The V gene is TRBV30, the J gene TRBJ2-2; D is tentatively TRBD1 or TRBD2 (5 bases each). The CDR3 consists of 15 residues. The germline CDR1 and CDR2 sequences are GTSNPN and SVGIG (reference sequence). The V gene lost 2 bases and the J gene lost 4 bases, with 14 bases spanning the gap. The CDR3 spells CAWSFLGTFTGELFF. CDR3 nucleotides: TGTGCCTGGAGTTTTCTGGGGACCTTCACCGGGGAGCTGTTTTTT.

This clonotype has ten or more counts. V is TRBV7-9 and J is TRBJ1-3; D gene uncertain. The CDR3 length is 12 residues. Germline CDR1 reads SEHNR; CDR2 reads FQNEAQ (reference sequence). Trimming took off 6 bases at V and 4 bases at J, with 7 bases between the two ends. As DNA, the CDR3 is TGTGCCAGCAGTGAAGTGGGAAACACCATATATTTT. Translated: CASSEVGNTIYF.

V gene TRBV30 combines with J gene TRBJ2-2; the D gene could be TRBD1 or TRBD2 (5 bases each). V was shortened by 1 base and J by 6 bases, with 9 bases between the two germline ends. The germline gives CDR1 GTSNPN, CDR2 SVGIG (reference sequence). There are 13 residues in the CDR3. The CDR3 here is CAWSDRDPGELFF. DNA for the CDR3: TGTGCCTGGAGTGACCGGGACCCCGGGGAGCTGTTTTTT.

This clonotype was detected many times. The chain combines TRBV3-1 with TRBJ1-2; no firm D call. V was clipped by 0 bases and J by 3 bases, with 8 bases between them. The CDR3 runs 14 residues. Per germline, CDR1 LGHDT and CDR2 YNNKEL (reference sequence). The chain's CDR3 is CASSQEVTYYGYTF. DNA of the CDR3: TGTGCCAGCAGCCAAGAGGTTACCTACTATGGCTACACCTTC. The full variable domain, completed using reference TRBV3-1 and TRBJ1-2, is DTAVSQTPKYLVTQMGNDKSIKCEQNLGHDTMYWYKQDSKKFLKIMFSYNNKELIINETVPNRFSPKSPDKAHLNLHINSLELGDSAVYFCASSQEVTYYGYTFGSGTRLTVV.

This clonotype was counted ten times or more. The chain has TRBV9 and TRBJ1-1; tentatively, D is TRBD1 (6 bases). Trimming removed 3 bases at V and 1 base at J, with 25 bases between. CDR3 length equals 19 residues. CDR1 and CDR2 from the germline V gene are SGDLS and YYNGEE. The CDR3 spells CASSAGGGGTLMSNTEAFF. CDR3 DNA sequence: TGTGCCAGCAGCGCGGGGGGAGGGGGGACCCTTATGTCGAACACTGAAGCTTTCTTT.

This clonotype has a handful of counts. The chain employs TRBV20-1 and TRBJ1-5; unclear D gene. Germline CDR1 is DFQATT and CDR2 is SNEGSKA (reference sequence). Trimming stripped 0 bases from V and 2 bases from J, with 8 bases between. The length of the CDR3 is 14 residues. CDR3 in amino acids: CSARDLSGNQPQHF. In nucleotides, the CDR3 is TGCAGTGCTAGAGATCTCTCTGGCAATCAGCCCCAGCATTTT.

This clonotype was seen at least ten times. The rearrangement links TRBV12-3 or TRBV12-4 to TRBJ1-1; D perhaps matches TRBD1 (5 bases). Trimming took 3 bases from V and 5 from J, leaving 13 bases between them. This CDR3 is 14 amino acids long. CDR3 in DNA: TGTGCCAGCAGTTTTAAGTGGGGCGGGACTGAAGCTTTCTTT. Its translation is CASSFKWGGTEAFF.

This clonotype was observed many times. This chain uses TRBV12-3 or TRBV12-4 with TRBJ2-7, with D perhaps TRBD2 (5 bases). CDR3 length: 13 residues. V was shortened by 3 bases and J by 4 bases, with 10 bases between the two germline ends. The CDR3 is CASSLSRAYEQYF. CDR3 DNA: TGTGCCAGCAGTTTGTCGAGGGCGTACGAGCAGTACTTC.

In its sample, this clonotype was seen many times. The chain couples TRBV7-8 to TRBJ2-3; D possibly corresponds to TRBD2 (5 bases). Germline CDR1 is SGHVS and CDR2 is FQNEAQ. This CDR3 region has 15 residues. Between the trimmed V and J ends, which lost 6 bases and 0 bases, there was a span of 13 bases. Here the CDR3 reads CASSPGIASTDTQYF. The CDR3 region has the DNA TGTGCCAGCAGTCCGGGGATCGCGAGCACAGATACGCAGTATTTT.

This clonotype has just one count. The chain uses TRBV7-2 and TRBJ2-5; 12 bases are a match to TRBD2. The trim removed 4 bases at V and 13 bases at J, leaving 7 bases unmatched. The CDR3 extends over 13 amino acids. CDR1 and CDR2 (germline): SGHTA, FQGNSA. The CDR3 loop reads CASSSGTSGHGYF. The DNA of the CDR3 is TGTGCCAGCAGCTCCGGGACTAGCGGGCACGGGTACTTC. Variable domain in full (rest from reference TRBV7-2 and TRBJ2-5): GAGVSQSPSNKVTEKGKDVELRCDPISGHTALYWYRQSLGQGLEFLIYFQGNSAPDKSGLPSDRFSAERTGGSVSTLTIQRTQQEDSAVYLCASSSGTSGHGYFGPGTRLLVL.